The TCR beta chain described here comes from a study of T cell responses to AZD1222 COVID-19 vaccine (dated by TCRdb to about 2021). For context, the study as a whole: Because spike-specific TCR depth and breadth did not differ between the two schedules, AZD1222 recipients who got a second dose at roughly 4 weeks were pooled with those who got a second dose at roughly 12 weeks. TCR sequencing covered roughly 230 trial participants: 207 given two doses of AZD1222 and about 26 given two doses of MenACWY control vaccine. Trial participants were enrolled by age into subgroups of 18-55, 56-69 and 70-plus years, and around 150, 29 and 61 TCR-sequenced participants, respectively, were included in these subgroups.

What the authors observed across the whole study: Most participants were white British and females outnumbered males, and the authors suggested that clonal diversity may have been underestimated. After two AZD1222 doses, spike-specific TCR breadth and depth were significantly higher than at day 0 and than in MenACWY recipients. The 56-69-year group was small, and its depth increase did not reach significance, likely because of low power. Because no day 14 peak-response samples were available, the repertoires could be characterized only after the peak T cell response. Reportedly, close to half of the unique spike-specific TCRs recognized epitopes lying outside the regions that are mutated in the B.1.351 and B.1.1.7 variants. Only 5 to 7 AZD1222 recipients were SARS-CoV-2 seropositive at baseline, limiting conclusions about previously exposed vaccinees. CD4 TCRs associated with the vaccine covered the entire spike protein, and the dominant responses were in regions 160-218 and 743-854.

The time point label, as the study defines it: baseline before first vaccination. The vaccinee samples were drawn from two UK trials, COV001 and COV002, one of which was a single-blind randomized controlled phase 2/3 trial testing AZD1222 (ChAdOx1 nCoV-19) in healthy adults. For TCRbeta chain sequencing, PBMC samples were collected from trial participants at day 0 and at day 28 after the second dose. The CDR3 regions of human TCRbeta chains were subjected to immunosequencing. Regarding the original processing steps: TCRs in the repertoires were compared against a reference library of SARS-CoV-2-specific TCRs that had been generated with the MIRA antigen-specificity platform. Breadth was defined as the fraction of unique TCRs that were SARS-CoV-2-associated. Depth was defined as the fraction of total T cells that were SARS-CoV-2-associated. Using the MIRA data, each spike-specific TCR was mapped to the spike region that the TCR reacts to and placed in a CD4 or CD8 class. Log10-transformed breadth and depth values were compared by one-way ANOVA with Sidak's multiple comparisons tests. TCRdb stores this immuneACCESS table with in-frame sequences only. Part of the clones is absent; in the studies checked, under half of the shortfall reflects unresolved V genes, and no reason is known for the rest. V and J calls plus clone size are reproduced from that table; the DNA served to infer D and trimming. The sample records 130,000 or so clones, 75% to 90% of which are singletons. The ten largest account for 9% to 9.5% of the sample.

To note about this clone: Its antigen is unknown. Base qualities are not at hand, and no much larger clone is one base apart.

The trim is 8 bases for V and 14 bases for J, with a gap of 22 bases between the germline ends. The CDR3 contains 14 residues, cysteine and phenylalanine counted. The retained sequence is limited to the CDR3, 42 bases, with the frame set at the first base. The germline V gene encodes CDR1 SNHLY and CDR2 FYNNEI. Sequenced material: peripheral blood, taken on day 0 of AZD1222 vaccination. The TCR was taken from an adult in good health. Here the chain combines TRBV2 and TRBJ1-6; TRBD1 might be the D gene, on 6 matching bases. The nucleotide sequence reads TGTGCCAGCGTAGGGGACAACTTATCGGACGCCCTCCACTTT. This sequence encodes CASVGDNLSDALHF.